One sample yielded the 14 T cell receptor beta chains listed below, sequenced in a study of T cell changes during pregnancy in multiple sclerosis. TCRdb's copy holds only in-frame clones and misses some; the assay was immunoSEQ multiplex PCR. The sample shows around 40,000 clones, 90% to 95% of them seen only once. The sequencing here drew on CD4+ T cells from peripheral blood mononuclear cells, taken in the second trimester of pregnancy. The receptors were gathered from a female donor with multiple sclerosis, enrolled in a pregnancy study.

The chain employs TRBV19 and TRBJ2-2; TRBD2 agrees at 7 bases. Germline CDR1 is LNHDA and CDR2 is SQIVND (reference sequence). V shed 5 bases, J shed 4 bases, and the junction held 4 bases outside the gene matches. This CDR3 has 14 residues. The CDR3 coding sequence is TGTGCCAGTAGTCCGCGGGAGATCACCGGGGAGCTGTTTTTT. This encodes CASSPREITGELFF.

The gene calls are TRBV19 and TRBJ1-1; 8 bases match TRBD1. After removal of 7 bases from V and 5 bases from J, the junction contained 12 bases not matched to a gene. Germline V CDR1 and CDR2: LNHDA, SQIVND (reference sequence). CDR3 length: 15 amino acids. The CDR3 DNA sequence: TGTGCCAGTACCCATCCGGGACAGGCTAAGACTGAAGCTTTCTTT. Translated, it gives CASTHPGQAKTEAFF.

This sequence joins TRBV18 and TRBJ2-7, with 7 nucleotides matching TRBD1. Germline assignment: CDR1 KGHSH and CDR2 LQKENI. The V segment lost 3 bases and the J segment 1 base; nucleotides outside the gene matches: 6. CDR3 size: 15 residues. CDR3 in amino acids: CASSPAGTASYEQYF. DNA of the CDR3: TGTGCCAGCTCACCGGCCGGGACAGCTTCCTACGAGCAGTACTTC.

The chain is built from TRBV11-2 and TRBJ2-5, with TRBD2 matching 8 bases. The junction had 9 bases not matched to a gene; V was cut back by 4 bases and J by 5 bases. Germline CDR1 and CDR2: SGHAT and FQNNGV. This CDR3 comprises 15 residues. Written as DNA, the CDR3 is TGTGCCAGCAGCTGGGGGACTAGGAAAATTGAGACCCAGTACTTC. Translated, it gives CASSWGTRKIETQYF.

The chain joins TRBV19 to TRBJ2-4, with D perhaps matching TRBD1 (5 bases). Germline CDR1 and CDR2: LNHDA and SQIVND (reference sequence). The CDR3 runs to 14 residues. Here the CDR3 DNA reads TGTGTGACACCGGACATCATAGCCAAAAACATTCAGTACTTC. Amino acid sequence: CVTPDIIAKNIQYF.

The chain recombines TRBV5-1 with TRBJ2-5; TRBD2 matches 16 bases. The CDR3 sequence is 16 residues long. Germline CDR1 and CDR2: SGHRS and YFSETQ. Trimming removed 4 bases from V and 5 bases from J; junction bases left unmatched: 5. The CDR3 is CASSQGLAGGRETQYF. Here the CDR3 DNA reads TGCGCCAGCAGCCAGGGACTAGCGGGAGGGAGGGAGACCCAGTACTTC.

The rearrangement uses TRBV2 and TRBJ2-7; 11 bases map to TRBD1. Germline CDR1 reads SNHLY; CDR2 reads FYNNEI. This CDR3 comprises 15 residues. V lost 4 bases and J lost 6; bases outside the gene matches: 8. The CDR3 protein is CASSGPAGTGGEQYF. Here the CDR3 DNA reads TGTGCCAGCAGTGGTCCCGCGGGGACAGGGGGCGAGCAGTACTTC.

The J gene is TRBJ1-5, the V gene TRBV19, with a tentative D call TRBD1 (6 bases). Germline loops: CDR1 LNHDA, CDR2 SQIVND (reference sequence). This CDR3 contains 13 residues. Trimming took 6 bases from V and 4 from J, leaving 10 bases between them. This CDR3 reads CASREQGNQPQHF. The CDR3, as DNA: TGTGCCAGTAGGGAACAGGGAAATCAGCCCCAGCATTTT.

This CDR3 is CASTSGSERGYTF. The CDR3 coding sequence is TGCGCCAGCACGTCCGGCAGCGAGCGTGGCTACACCTTC. The chain recombines TRBV5-1 with TRBJ1-2; no reliable D call. CDR3 length equals 13 residues. Deletions cut 6 bases from V and 7 bases from J, with 16 bases between. Germline CDR1 and CDR2: SGHRS and YFSETQ.

The CDR3 DNA sequence: TGTGCCAGTAGTTCAAAGACAGGATTGAACTACAATGAGCAGTTCTTC. Its translation: CASSSKTGLNYNEQFF. This chain links TRBV19 with TRBJ2-1; a weak D match, TRBD1 (6 bases). The CDR3 contains 16 residues. V was cut by 5 bases and J by 3 bases, with 17 bases left in between. Germline assignment: CDR1 LNHDA and CDR2 SQIVND (reference sequence). Using reference TRBV19 and TRBJ2-1 for the parts outside the CDR3, the full variable domain is DGGITQSPKYLFRKEGQNVTLSCEQNLNHDAMYWYRQDPGQGLRLIYYSQIVNDFQKGDIAEGYSVSREKKESFPLTVTSAQKNPTAFYLCASSSKTGLNYNEQFFGPGTRLTVL.

V usage is TRBV18 and J usage is TRBJ2-1; TRBD1 matches at 10 bases. V lost 0 bases, J lost 7 bases, and 6 bases stayed unmatched. This CDR3 spans 16 amino acids. Germline CDR1 reads KGHSH; CDR2 reads LQKENI. The CDR3 bases are TGTGCCAGCTCACCACCGGGACAGGGGAGAAGAAATGAGCAGTTCTTC. Encoded protein: CASSPPGQGRRNEQFF.

This chain connects TRBV5-4 to TRBJ1-5; tentatively, D is TRBD1 (6 bases). CDR3 size: 18 residues. Trimming left V 2 bases short and J 4 bases short, with 22 bases between. Germline V CDR1 and CDR2: SGHNT, YYREEE (reference sequence). Written as DNA, the CDR3 is TGTGCCAGCAGCTTAATGGGAGGGGGAGGGCAATTAAATCAGCCCCAGCATTTT. It codes for CASSLMGGGGQLNQPQHF.

The CDR3 sequence is CSVEAGGLEKLFF. For the CDR3, the DNA is TGCAGCGTTGAAGCAGGGGGCCTTGAAAAACTGTTTTTT. The rearrangement uses TRBV29-1 and TRBJ1-4; 8 nucleotides agree with TRBD1. The CDR3 spans 13 residues. V lost 1 base, J lost 7 bases, and 2 bases stayed unmatched. Germline V gene lookup returns CDR1 SQVTM and CDR2 ANQGSEA.

The CDR3 loop is CAISDKAGGSYEQYF. The CDR3 DNA reads as TGTGCCATCAGTGATAAAGCGGGAGGCTCCTACGAGCAGTACTTC. The V gene is TRBV10-3, the J gene TRBJ2-7; 9 bases align to TRBD2. Germline-derived CDR1 and CDR2 are ENHRY and SYGVKD. The CDR3 loop spans 15 amino acids. With 3 bases clipped from V and 0 bases from J, the junction kept 3 bases outside the gene matches.